This T cell receptor (beta chain) was documented in a study of T cell responses to AZD1222 COVID-19 vaccine. Notes on the study in general: Nearly half of unique spike-specific TCRs reportedly avoided B.1.351 and B.1.1.7 mutated regions. Only six or seven AZD1222 recipients were seropositive at baseline.

V was clipped by 4 bases and J by 3 bases; unmatched bases: 11. The CDR3 is 17 residues long. Germline lookup yields CDR1 SGHDT and CDR2 YYEEEE. Method: immunoSEQ multiplex PCR; TCRdb's copy keeps in-frame clones and lacks some. The sample holds roughly 190,000 clones, 80% to 95% seen once. This clone has a single count. Antigen unknown. The specimen comprised peripheral blood, sampled 28 days after the second AZD1222 dose. The genes are TRBV5-6 and TRBJ1-4, with TRBD1 matching 8 bases. The source is an adult who received the AZD1222 COVID-19 vaccine. The CDR3 DNA is TGTGCCAGCAGCCGGGGCGGACAGGGTTACGCTAATGAAAAACTGTTTTTT. Translated: CASSRGGQGYANEKLFF.